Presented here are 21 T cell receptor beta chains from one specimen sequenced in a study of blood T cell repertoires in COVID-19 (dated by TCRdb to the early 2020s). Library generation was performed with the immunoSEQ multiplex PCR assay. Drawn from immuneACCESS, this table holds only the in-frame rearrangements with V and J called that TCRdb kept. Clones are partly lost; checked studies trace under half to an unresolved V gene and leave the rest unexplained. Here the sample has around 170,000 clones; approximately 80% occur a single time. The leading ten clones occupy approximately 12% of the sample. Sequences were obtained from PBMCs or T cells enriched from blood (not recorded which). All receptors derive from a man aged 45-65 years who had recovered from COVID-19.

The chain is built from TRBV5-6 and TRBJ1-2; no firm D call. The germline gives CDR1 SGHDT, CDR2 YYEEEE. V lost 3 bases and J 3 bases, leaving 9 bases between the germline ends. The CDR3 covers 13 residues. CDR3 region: CASSSPDYYGYTF. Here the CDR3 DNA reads TGTGCCAGCAGCTCTCCAGACTACTATGGCTACACCTTC.

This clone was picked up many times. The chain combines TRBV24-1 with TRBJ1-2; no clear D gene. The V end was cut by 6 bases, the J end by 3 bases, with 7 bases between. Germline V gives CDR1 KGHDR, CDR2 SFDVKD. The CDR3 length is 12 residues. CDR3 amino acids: CATSPGDYGYTF. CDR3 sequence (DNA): TGTGCCACCAGTCCGGGAGACTATGGCTACACCTTC.

Here the CDR3 DNA reads TGTGCCAGCAGTCCAACTCGGGCCTCTTTCGGGGGAGACACCATATATTTT. Translating gives CASSPTRASFGGDTIYF. The chain employs TRBV6-6 and TRBJ1-3; D is perhaps TRBD1 (5 bases). The CDR3 has 17 amino acids. The V and J ends lost 5 bases and 8 bases respectively, with 25 bases between them. The germline V gene has CDR1 MNHNY and CDR2 SVGAGI (reference sequence).

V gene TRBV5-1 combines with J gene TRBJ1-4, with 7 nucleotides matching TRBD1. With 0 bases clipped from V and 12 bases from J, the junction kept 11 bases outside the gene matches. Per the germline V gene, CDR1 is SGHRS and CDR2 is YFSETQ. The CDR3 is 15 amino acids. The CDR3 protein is CASSLGGNRGDQLFF. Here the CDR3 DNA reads TGCGCCAGCAGCTTGGGTGGCAACAGGGGCGATCAACTGTTTTTT.

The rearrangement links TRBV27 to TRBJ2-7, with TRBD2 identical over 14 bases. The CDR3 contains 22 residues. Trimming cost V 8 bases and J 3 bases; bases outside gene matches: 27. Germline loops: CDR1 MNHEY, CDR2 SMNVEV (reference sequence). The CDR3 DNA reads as TGTGCCAGCGTACCGGGACTAGCGGGGGTCCTGTACAACTTGTACTATGGCTACGAGCAGTACTTC. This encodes CASVPGLAGVLYNLYYGYEQYF.

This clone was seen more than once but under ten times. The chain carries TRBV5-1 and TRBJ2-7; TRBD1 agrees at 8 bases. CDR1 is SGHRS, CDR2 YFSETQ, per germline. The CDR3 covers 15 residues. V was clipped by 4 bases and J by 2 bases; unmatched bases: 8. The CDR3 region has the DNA TGCGCCAGCAGCCCCTGGACAGGGCCTACCTACGAGCAGTACTTC. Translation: CASSPWTGPTYEQYF.

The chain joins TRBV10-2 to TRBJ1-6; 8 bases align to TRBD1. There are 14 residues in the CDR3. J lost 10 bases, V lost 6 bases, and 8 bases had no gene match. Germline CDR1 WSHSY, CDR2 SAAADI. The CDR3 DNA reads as TGCGCCAGCAGGAAGACAGGGGAGAGCTCACCCCTCCACTTT. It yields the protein CASRKTGESSPLHF.

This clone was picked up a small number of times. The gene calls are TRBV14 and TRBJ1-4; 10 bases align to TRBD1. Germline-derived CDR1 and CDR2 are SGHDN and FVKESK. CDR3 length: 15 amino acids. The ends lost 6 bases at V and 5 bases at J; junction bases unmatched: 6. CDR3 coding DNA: TGTGCCAGCAGTCGACGGGGACAGGGGAATGAAAAACTGTTTTTT. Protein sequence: CASSRRGQGNEKLFF.

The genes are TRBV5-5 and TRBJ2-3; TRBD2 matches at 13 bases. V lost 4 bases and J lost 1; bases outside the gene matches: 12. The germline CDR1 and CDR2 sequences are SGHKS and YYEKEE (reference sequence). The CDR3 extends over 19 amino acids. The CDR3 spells CASSTSRTTSGGRTDTQYF. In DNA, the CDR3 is TGTGCCAGCAGCACCTCGCGTACGACTAGCGGGGGGCGCACAGATACGCAGTATTTT.

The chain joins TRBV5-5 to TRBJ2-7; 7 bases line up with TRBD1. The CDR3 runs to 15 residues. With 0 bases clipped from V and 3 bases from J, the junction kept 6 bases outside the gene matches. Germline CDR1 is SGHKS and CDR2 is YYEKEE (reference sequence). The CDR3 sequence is CASSLESGTVYEQYF. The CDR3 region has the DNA TGTGCCAGCAGCTTGGAATCCGGGACAGTCTACGAGCAGTACTTC.

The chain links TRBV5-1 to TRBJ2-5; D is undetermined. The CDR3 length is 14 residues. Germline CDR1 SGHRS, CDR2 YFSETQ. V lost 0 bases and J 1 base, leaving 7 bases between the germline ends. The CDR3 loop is CASSLAKSQETQYF. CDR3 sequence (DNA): TGCGCCAGCAGCTTGGCCAAGAGCCAAGAGACCCAGTACTTC. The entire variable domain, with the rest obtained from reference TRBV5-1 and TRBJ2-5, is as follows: KAGVTQTPRYLIKTRGQQVTLSCSPISGHRSVSWYQQTPGQGLQFLFEYFSETQRNKGNFPGRFSGRQFSNSRSEMNVSTLELGDSALYLCASSLAKSQETQYFGPGTRLLVL.

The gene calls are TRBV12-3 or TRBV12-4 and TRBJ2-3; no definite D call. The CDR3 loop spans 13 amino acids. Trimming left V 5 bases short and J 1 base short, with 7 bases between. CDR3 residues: CASSPFGTDTQYF. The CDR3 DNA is TGTGCCAGCAGTCCCTTTGGCACAGATACGCAGTATTTT.

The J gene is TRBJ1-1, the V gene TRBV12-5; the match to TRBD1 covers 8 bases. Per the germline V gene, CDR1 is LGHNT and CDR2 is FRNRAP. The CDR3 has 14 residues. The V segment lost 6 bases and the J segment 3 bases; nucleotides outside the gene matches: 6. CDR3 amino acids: CASGWTGRYTEAFF. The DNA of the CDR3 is TGTGCTAGTGGCTGGACAGGGAGGTACACTGAAGCTTTCTTT. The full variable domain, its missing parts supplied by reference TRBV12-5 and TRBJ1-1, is DARVTQTPRHKVTEMGQEVTMRCQPILGHNTVFWYRQTMMQGLELLAYFRNRAPLDDSGMPKDRFSAEMPDATLATLKIQPSEPRDSAVYFCASGWTGRYTEAFFGQGTRLTVV.

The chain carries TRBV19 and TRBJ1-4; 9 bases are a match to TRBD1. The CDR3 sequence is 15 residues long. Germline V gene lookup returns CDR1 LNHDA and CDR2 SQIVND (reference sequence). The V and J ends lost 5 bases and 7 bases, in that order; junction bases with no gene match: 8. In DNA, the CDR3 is TGTGCCAGTAGTCCCCCGGGACAGGGTAGTGAAAAACTGTTTTTT. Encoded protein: CASSPPGQGSEKLFF.

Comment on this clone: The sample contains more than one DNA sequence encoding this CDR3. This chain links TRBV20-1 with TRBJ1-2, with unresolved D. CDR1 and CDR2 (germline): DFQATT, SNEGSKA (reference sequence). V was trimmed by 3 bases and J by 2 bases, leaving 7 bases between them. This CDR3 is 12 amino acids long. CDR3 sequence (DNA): TGCAGTGCTAGTCCCCTAAACTATGGCTACACCTTC. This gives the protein CSASPLNYGYTF.

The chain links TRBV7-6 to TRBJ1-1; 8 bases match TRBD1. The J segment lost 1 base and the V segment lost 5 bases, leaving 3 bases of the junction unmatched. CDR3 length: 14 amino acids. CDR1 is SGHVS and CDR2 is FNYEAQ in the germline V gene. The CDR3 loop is CASSPGQGNTEAFF. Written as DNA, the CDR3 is TGTGCCAGCAGCCCAGGACAGGGGAACACTGAAGCTTTCTTT. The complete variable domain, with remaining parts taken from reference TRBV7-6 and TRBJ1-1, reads GAGVSQSPRYKVTKRGQDVALRCDPISGHVSLYWYRQALGQGPEFLTYFNYEAQQDKSGLPNDRFSAERPEGSISTLTIQRTEQRDSAMYRCASSPGQGNTEAFFGQGTRLTVV.

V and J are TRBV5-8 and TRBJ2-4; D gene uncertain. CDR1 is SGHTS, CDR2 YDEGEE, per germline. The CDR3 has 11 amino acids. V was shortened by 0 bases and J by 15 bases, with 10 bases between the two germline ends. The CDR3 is CASSLDSIPYF. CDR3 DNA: TGTGCCAGCAGCTTGGACAGTATACCGTACTTC.

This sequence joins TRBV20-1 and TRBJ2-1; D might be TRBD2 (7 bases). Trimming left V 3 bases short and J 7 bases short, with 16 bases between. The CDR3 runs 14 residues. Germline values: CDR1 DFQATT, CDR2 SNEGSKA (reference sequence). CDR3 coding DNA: TGCAGTGCTAGTCGGCCGCGGGGGCGAAATGAGCAGTTCTTC. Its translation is CSASRPRGRNEQFF.

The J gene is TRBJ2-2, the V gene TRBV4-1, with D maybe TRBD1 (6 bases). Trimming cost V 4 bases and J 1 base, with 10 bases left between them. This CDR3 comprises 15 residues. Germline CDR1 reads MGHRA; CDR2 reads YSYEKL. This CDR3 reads CASSLGRGNTGELFF. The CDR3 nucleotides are TGCGCCAGCAGCCTCGGCAGGGGGAACACCGGGGAGCTGTTTTTT.

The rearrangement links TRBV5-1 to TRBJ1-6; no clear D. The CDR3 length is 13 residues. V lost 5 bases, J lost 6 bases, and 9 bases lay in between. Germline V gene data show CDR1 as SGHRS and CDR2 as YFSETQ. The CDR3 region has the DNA TGCGCCAGCAGGAGTATTGGTAATTCACCCCTCCACTTT. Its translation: CASRSIGNSPLHF.

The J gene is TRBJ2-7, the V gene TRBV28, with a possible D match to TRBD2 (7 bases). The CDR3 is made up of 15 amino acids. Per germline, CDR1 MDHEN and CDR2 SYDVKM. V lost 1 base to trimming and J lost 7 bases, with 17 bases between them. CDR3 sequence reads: CASSLYRGATGEQYF. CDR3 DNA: TGTGCCAGCAGTTTATATCGGGGGGCAACGGGAGAGCAGTACTTC.